The T cell receptor (beta chain) described here comes from a study of T-cell memory formation after mild COVID-19. One entry per CDR3 protein results from TCRdb running MiXCR on the 5' RACE reads. The sample has under 200,000 distinct CDR3 sequences, 10% to 15% seen once. This clonotype was found many times. V lost 4 bases and J lost 9; bases outside the gene matches: 8. This CDR3 has 13 amino acids. CDR1 is SQVTM and CDR2 is ANQGSEA in the germline V gene. The clonotype comes from a man aged 18 to 30 who had mild COVID-19 (a few samples of this study predate the infection). Cell type and time point are not known. Sequencing was carried out using PBMCs or a T cell subset sorted from them (not recorded which). The rearrangement joins TRBV29-1 to TRBJ1-2, with 10 positions matching TRBD1. The DNA of the CDR3 is TGCAGCGTTGTCGCGGGACAGGGGTCGCGCTACACCTTC. It translates to CSVVAGQGSRYTF.